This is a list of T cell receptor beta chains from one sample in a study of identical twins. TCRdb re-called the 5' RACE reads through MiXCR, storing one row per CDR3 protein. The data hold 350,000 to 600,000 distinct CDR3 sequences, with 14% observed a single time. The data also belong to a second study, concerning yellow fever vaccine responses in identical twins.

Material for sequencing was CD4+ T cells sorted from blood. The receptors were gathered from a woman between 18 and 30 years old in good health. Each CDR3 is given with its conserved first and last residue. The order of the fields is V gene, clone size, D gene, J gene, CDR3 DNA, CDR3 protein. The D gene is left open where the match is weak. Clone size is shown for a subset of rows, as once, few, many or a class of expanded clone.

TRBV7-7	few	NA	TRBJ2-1	TGTGCTAGCAGCCCAGCCGGGACAACAGGGAAGCAGTTCTTC	CASSPAGTTGKQFF
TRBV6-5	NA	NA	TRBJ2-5	TGTGCCAGCAGTTACGCTACCGGCTATGGGGAGACCCAGTACTTC	CASSYATGYGETQYF
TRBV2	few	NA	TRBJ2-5	TGTGCCAGCAGTGGCGGGCAAGAGACCCAGTACTTC	CASSGGQETQYF
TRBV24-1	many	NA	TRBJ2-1	TGTGCCACCAGTGATTTAGGCCTGCCGGGTGAGCAGTTCTTC	CATSDLGLPGEQFF
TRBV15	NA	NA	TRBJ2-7	TGTGCCACCGCCCCTCCGGGGGAGACCTACGAGCAGTACTTC	CATAPPGETYEQYF
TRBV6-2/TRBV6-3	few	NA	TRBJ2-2	TGTGCCAGCAGTTACTCAGTGCTTGCCGGGGAGCTGTTTTTT	CASSYSVLAGELFF
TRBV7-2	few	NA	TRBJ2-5	TGTGCCAGCAGCCTCATCTACGGGGGAGAGACCCAGTACTTC	CASSLIYGGETQYF
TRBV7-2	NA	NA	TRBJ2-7	TGTGCCAGCAGCTTTGTCGGGCTAGCCTACGAGCAGTACTTC	CASSFVGLAYEQYF
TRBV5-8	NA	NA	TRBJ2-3	TGTGCCAGCAGCACTGGACAGTCCTCGGGGGTAGATACGCAGTATTTT	CASSTGQSSGVDTQYF
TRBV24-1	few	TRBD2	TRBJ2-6	TGTGCCACCAGTGATCCATCCTGGACTAGCGGGAGGCTGACTGGGGCCAACGTCCTGACTTTC	CATSDPSWTSGRLTGANVLTF
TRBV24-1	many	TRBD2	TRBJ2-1	TGTGCCACCAGTGATGCTTTACCGGGACTAGCGGGGGCGAGGAATGAGCAGTTCTTC	CATSDALPGLAGARNEQFF
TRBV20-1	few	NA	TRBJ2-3	TGCAGTGCTAGAGATCATGCCTCAGATACGCAGTATTTT	CSARDHASDTQYF
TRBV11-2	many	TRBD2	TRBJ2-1	TGTGCCAGCAGCTTATGGACTAGCGGGTACAATGAGCAGTTCTTC	CASSLWTSGYNEQFF
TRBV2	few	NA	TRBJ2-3	TGTGCCAGCAGCGCCGCCAGCACAGATACGCAGTATTTT	CASSAASTDTQYF
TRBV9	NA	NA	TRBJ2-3	TGTGCCAGCAGCACCCGCGCGGCTAGCGTTCCAGATACGCAGTATTTT	CASSTRAASVPDTQYF
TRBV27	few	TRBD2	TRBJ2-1	TGTGCCAGCAGTTTATCCGGTCTAGCGGGAGCCGGTGAGCAGTTCTTC	CASSLSGLAGAGEQFF